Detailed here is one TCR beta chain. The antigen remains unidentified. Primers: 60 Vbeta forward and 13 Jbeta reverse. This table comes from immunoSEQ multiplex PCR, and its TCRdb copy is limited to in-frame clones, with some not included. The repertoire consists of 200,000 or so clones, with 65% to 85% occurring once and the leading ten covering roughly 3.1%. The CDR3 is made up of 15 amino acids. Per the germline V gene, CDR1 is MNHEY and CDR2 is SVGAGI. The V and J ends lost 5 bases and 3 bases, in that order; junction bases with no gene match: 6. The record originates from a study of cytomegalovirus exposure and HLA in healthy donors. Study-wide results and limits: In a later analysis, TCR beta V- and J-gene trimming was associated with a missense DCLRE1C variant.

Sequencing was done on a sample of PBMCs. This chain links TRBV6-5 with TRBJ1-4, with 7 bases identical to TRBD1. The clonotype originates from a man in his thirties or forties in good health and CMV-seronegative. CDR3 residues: CASSATGLANEKLFF. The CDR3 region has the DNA TGTGCCAGCAGTGCGACAGGGTTGGCTAATGAAAAACTGTTTTTT.